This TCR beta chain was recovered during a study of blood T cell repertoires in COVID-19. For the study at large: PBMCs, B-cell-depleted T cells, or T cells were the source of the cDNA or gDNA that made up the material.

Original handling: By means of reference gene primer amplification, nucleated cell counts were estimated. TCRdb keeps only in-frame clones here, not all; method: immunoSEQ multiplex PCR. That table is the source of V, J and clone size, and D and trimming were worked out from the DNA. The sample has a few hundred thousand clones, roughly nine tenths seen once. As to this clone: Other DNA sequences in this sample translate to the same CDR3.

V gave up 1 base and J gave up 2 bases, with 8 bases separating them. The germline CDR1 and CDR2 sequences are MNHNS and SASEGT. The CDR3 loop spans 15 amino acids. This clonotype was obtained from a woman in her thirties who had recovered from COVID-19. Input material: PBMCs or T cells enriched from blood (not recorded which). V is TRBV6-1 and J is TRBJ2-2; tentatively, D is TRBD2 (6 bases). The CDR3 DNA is TGTGCCAGCAGTGAAGTGGGGGGTAACACCGGGGAGCTGTTTTTT. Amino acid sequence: CASSEVGGNTGELFF.